Below, 17 T cell receptor beta chains from the same sample are listed, as sequenced in a study of blood T cell repertoires in COVID-19. The table came from immunoSEQ multiplex PCR; TCRdb's copy has only in-frame clones and leaves some out. The table has about 300,000 clones, around 88% seen once. The sequenced material came from peripheral blood. These receptor sequences come from a woman aged 50 to 60 with acute or convalescent COVID-19.

This chain links TRBV7-6 with TRBJ2-3; the match to TRBD2 covers 12 bases. Germline-derived CDR1 and CDR2 are SGHVS and FNYEAQ. V lost 4 bases, J lost 2 bases, and 4 bases stayed unmatched. CDR3 size: 16 residues. The CDR3 DNA sequence: TGTGCCAGCAGCTCAGGACTAGCGGGGAACACAGATACGCAGTATTTT. The encoded protein is CASSSGLAGNTDTQYF.

In its sample, this clone was seen a few times. The rearrangement links TRBV30 to TRBJ1-5; no firm D call. The CDR3 spans 12 residues. The V and J ends lost 0 bases and 4 bases respectively, with 4 bases between them. CDR1 and CDR2 from the germline V gene are GTSNPN and SVGIG (reference sequence). CDR3 residues: CAWSVPNQPQHF. For the CDR3, the DNA is TGTGCCTGGAGTGTCCCTAATCAGCCCCAGCATTTT.

The V and J genes are TRBV25-1 and TRBJ2-5; 8 nucleotides match TRBD1. CDR1 is MGHDK and CDR2 is SYGVNS in the germline V gene. The CDR3 loop spans 15 amino acids. Trimming removed 11 bases from V and 1 base from J; junction bases left unmatched: 12. The CDR3 sequence: CAVKHRQGAQETQYF. The CDR3 region has the DNA TGTGCCGTAAAACACCGGCAGGGGGCCCAAGAGACCCAGTACTTC.

V gene TRBV19 combines with J gene TRBJ1-2, with a possible D match to TRBD1 (6 bases). This CDR3 is 17 amino acids long. Germline values: CDR1 LNHDA, CDR2 SQIVND (reference sequence). Trimming removed 2 bases at V and 2 bases at J, with 18 bases between. The CDR3 nucleotides are TGTGCCAGTAGTATATGGGGAGCGCGGGGGCCGAACTATGGCTACACCTTC. It codes for CASSIWGARGPNYGYTF. Complete variable domain (other parts from reference TRBV19 and TRBJ1-2): DGGITQSPKYLFRKEGQNVTLSCEQNLNHDAMYWYRQDPGQGLRLIYYSQIVNDFQKGDIAEGYSVSREKKESFPLTVTSAQKNPTAFYLCASSIWGARGPNYGYTFGSGTRLTVV.

This chain connects TRBV2 to TRBJ2-3, with 10 nucleotides matching TRBD2. Losses at the gene ends were 6 bases for V and 0 bases for J; bases not matched to a gene: 3. The CDR3 is made up of 15 amino acids. CDR1 and CDR2 from the germline V gene are SNHLY and FYNNEI. CDR3 coding DNA: TGTGCCAGCAGACGGGGACTAGCGAGCACAGATACGCAGTATTTT. This sequence encodes CASRRGLASTDTQYF. Drawing the rest from reference TRBV2 and TRBJ2-3, the complete variable domain is EPEVTQTPSHQVTQMGQEVILRCVPISNHLYFYWYRQILGQKVEFLVSFYNNEISEKSEIFDDQFSVERPDGSNFTLKIRSTKLEDSAMYFCASRRGLASTDTQYFGPGTRLTVL.

This chain links TRBV9 with TRBJ2-1; no clear D gene. V was shortened by 1 base and J by 3 bases, with 5 bases between the two germline ends. This CDR3 is 13 amino acids long. CDR1 is SGDLS, CDR2 YYNGEE, per germline. The CDR3 DNA reads TGTGCCAGCAGCGTATTAGACTACAATGAGCAGTTCTTC. As protein: CASSVLDYNEQFF. Full variable domain (remainder filled in from reference TRBV9 and TRBJ2-1): DSGVTQTPKHLITATGQRVTLRCSPRSGDLSVYWYQQSLDQGLQFLIQYYNGEERAKGNILERFSAQQFPDLHSELNLSSLELGDSALYFCASSVLDYNEQFFGPGTRLTVL.

The V gene is TRBV9, the J gene TRBJ2-6, with 11 bases matching TRBD1. The germline CDR1 and CDR2 sequences are SGDLS and YYNGEE. CDR3 length: 20 residues. The junction had 13 bases not matched to a gene; V was cut back by 4 bases and J by 1 base. This CDR3 reads CASSPRTGGDIVSGANVLTF. The CDR3 DNA follows: TGTGCCAGCAGCCCGAGGACAGGGGGCGATATTGTATCTGGGGCCAACGTCCTGACTTTC.

The chain carries TRBV5-1 and TRBJ2-3; 11 positions match TRBD2. The V and J ends lost 4 bases and 3 bases, in that order; junction bases with no gene match: 4. The germline V gene encodes CDR1 SGHRS and CDR2 YFSETQ. The CDR3 runs 15 residues. This chain's CDR3 is CASSRLAGGTDTQYF. Written as DNA, the CDR3 is TGCGCCAGCAGCCGCCTAGCGGGGGGAACAGATACGCAGTATTTT.

The rearrangement uses TRBV3-1 (or the pseudogene TRBV3-2) and TRBJ1-1; D perhaps matches TRBD1 (6 bases). The CDR3 is 14 amino acids. From germline, CDR1 is LGHDT and CDR2 YNNKEL (reference sequence). Trimming took 2 bases from V and 3 from J, leaving 10 bases between them. This CDR3 reads CASSQRDTYTEAFF. The CDR3, as DNA: TGTGCCAGCAGCCAACGGGACACTTACACTGAAGCTTTCTTT.

The V call is TRBV3-1 (or the pseudogene TRBV3-2), the J call TRBJ1-1; a weak D match, TRBD1 (6 bases). This CDR3 has 15 amino acids. From germline, CDR1 is LGHDT and CDR2 YNNKEL (reference sequence). V lost 1 base, J lost 1 base, and 10 bases lay in between. CDR3 coding DNA: TGTGCCAGCAGCCAAGGGGACATTCCGAACACTGAAGCTTTCTTT. Its translation is CASSQGDIPNTEAFF.

The chain recombines TRBV5-1 with TRBJ2-1; a weak D match, TRBD2 (5 bases). This CDR3 is 13 amino acids long. V lost 0 bases to trimming and J lost 10 bases, with 11 bases between them. Germline-derived CDR1 and CDR2 are SGHRS and YFSETQ. CDR3 DNA: TGCGCCAGCAGCTTGGCTTCACTAGGGGAGCAGTTCTTC. As protein: CASSLASLGEQFF.

The chain combines TRBV12-3 or TRBV12-4 with TRBJ2-7, with D possibly TRBD2 on 5 matching bases. The CDR3 is 13 amino acids. Deletions cut 6 bases from V and 1 base from J, with 10 bases between. In DNA, the CDR3 is TGTGCCAGCAGGACCGGAGGATCCTACGAGCAGTACTTC. It encodes CASRTGGSYEQYF.

The rearrangement links TRBV5-1 to TRBJ2-1; 11 bases match TRBD2. Germline trimming cut 2 bases from V and 7 bases from J; bases unmatched to any gene: 5. Germline V CDR1 and CDR2: SGHRS, YFSETQ. This CDR3 region has 15 residues. CDR3: CASSLLAGVPNEQFF. CDR3 bases: TGCGCCAGCAGCTTACTAGCGGGGGTTCCGAATGAGCAGTTCTTC.

V gene TRBV14 combines with J gene TRBJ2-3, with 10 bases identical to TRBD2. The J segment lost 5 bases and the V segment lost 4 bases, leaving 9 bases of the junction unmatched. The CDR3 is 16 residues long. CDR1 is SGHDN and CDR2 is FVKESK in the germline V gene. CDR3 DNA: TGTGCCAGCAGCCGGGCTTTATGGACTAGCGGAGATACGCAGTATTTT. It encodes CASSRALWTSGDTQYF.

There are a few counts of this clone. The chain couples TRBV5-6 to TRBJ2-7, with 9 nucleotides matching TRBD1. Germline assignment: CDR1 SGHDT and CDR2 YYEEEE. CDR3 size: 12 residues. Trimming took 0 bases from V and 9 from J; bases not matched to a gene: 1. CDR3 residues: CASSLGDRAQYV. CDR3 sequence (DNA): TGTGCCAGCAGCTTGGGGGACAGGGCGCAGTACGTC.

Details on this clone: The same CDR3 can be traced to other DNA sequences in this sample. This chain links TRBV5-1 with TRBJ2-3; D is possibly TRBD2 (7 bases). Trimming stripped 0 bases from V and 2 bases from J, with 10 bases between. There are 15 residues in the CDR3. Germline-derived CDR1 and CDR2 are SGHRS and YFSETQ. The CDR3 DNA reads as TGCGCCAGCAGCTTGGGTGGGGGGGCCACAGATACGCAGTATTTT. This codes for CASSLGGGATDTQYF. Drawing the rest from reference TRBV5-1 and TRBJ2-3, the complete variable domain is KAGVTQTPRYLIKTRGQQVTLSCSPISGHRSVSWYQQTPGQGLQFLFEYFSETQRNKGNFPGRFSGRQFSNSRSEMNVSTLELGDSALYLCASSLGGGATDTQYFGPGTRLTVL.

There are a few counts of this clone. The rearrangement joins TRBV3-1 (or the pseudogene TRBV3-2) to TRBJ1-2; 7 bases match TRBD1. This CDR3 is built from 15 residues. From germline, CDR1 is LGHDT and CDR2 YNNKEL (reference sequence). J lost 3 bases, V lost 4 bases, and 8 bases had no gene match. The CDR3 bases are TGTGCCAGCAGCCTTGGGCAGGACAGGCACTATGGCTACACCTTC. Its protein product is CASSLGQDRHYGYTF.